This TCR beta chain was found in a study of shared clonotypes between healthy human individuals. Study information: Researchers assigned three CD4 naive, three CD4 memory, two CD8 naive and one CD8 memory plate to each donor.

Losses at the gene ends were 10 bases for V and 9 bases for J; bases not matched to a gene: 20. CDR1 LNHDA and CDR2 SQIVND come from the germline V gene (reference sequence). The CDR3 extends over 16 amino acids. CD4+ cells were split into CD45RA+ naive and CD45RA-negative memory subsets. Several immunoSEQ plates received, in even portions, the genomic DNA of each subset. Sequenced by immunoSEQ multiplex PCR; TCRdb stores in-frame clones only, minus some. The data show a few million clones, more than 90% seen once. A remark on this clone: Antigen: not known.

Broader study findings: Naive subsets usually exceeded memory subsets in estimated richness.

The chain has TRBV19 and TRBJ2-1, with TRBD2 matching over 8 bases. The clonotype was recovered from a man aged 18 to 35 in good health. Sequenced: naive CD4+ T cells sorted from blood. Subset denoted: CD45RA+ positively selected. The CDR3 nucleotides are TGTGCCACCTTCAACCCTTCCGGGACTAGGGGAGGTGAGCAGTTCTTC. Amino acid sequence: CATFNPSGTRGGEQFF.